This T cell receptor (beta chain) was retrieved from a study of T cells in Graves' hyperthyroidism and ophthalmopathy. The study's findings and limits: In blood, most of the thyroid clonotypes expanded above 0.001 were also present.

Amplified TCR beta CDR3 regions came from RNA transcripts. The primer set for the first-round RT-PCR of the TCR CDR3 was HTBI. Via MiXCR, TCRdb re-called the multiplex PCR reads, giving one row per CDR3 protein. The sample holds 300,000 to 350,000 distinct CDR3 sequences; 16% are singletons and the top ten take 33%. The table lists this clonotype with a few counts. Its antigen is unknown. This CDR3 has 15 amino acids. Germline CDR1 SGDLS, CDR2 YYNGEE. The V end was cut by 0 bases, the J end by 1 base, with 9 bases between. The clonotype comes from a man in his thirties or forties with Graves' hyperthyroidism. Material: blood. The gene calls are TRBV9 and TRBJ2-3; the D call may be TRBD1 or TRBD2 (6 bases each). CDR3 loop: CASSVGRGGTDTQYF. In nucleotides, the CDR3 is TGTGCCAGCAGCGTAGGGAGGGGGGGCACAGATACGCAGTATTTT.